This passage covers 21 T cell receptor beta chains from one sample sequenced in a study of blood T cell repertoires in COVID-19. Assay used: immunoSEQ multiplex PCR; TCRdb lists only in-frame clones, some missing. Among tens of thousands of clones listed, around 87% were seen once. The sample was peripheral blood. The origin of the receptors is a man aged 50 to 59 with active COVID-19.

This chain joins TRBV5-4 and TRBJ2-1, with 8 bases matching TRBD2. CDR3 length: 13 amino acids. Germline lookup yields CDR1 SGHNT and CDR2 YYREEE (reference sequence). V shed 3 bases and J 8 bases; nucleotides not matched to a gene: 4. The CDR3 sequence: CASSSTGRDEQFF. The CDR3, as DNA: TGTGCCAGCAGCTCAACCGGGAGGGATGAGCAGTTCTTC.

This clone was found once. The chain recombines TRBV30 with TRBJ1-2; D is unclear. This CDR3 is 10 amino acids long. With 3 bases removed from V and 8 bases from J, the gap between germline ends came to 7 bases. Germline V CDR1 and CDR2: GTSNPN, SVGIG (reference sequence). In DNA, the CDR3 is TGTGCCTGGAGCCCCCCAGGCTACACCTTC. It yields the protein CAWSPPGYTF.

Regarding this clone: One end of the junction is discordant with germline, which a read error may explain. This chain uses TRBV7-7 with TRBJ2-2; TRBD2 aligns across 8 bases. The CDR3 length is 14 residues. Germline V CDR1 and CDR2: SSHAT, FNYEAQ (reference sequence). CDR3 sequence: CASSPLRGAGELFF. CDR3 coding DNA: TGTGCTAGCAGCCCGCTGCGGGGGGCCGGGGAGCTGTTTTTT.

The gene calls are TRBV3-1 (or the pseudogene TRBV3-2) and TRBJ2-7; the D gene is possibly TRBD1 (6 bases). Germline-derived CDR1 and CDR2 are LGHDT and YNNKEL (reference sequence). The CDR3 loop spans 14 amino acids. V was shortened by 4 bases and J by 4 bases, with 14 bases between the two germline ends. The CDR3 nucleotides are TGTGCCAGCAGCCGGAAACAGGGTCAATACGAGCAGTACTTC. Residues: CASSRKQGQYEQYF.

The chain employs TRBV4-3 and TRBJ2-7; the D gene is possibly TRBD2 (6 bases). CDR1 and CDR2 from the germline V gene are LGHNA and YSLEER. The CDR3 consists of 15 residues. The V end was cut by 4 bases, the J end by 4 bases, with 17 bases between. The CDR3 region is CASSPQHFGGYEQYF. The CDR3, as DNA: TGCGCCAGCAGCCCTCAACACTTCGGGGGATACGAGCAGTACTTC.

For the CDR3, the DNA is TGTGCCACCGCGGGACTAGCGGGAGGGTCCCCCCCTACCTACAATGAGCAGTTCTTC. Its protein is CATAGLAGGSPPTYNEQFF. The chain uses TRBV24-1 and TRBJ2-1, with 16 bases lining up with TRBD2. After removal of 9 bases from V and 2 bases from J, the junction contained 12 bases not matched to a gene. The CDR3 runs 19 residues. Germline V lookup: CDR1 KGHDR, CDR2 SFDVKD.

The chain has TRBV5-6 and TRBJ1-4; tentative D call: TRBD1 (6 bases). CDR1 is SGHDT, CDR2 YYEEEE, per germline. The V gene lost 2 bases and the J gene lost 2 bases, with 13 bases spanning the gap. The CDR3 runs 16 residues. CDR3 sequence reads: CASSFRQVITNEKLFF. CDR3 in DNA: TGTGCCAGCAGCTTCCGACAGGTTATTACTAATGAAAAACTGTTTTTT.

The chain is built from TRBV9 and TRBJ1-6, with 9 bases that match TRBD1. The CDR3 runs to 15 residues. The V and J ends lost 0 bases and 6 bases, in that order; junction bases with no gene match: 1. Germline values: CDR1 SGDLS, CDR2 YYNGEE. In nucleotides, the CDR3 is TGTGCCAGCAGCGTAGAGGGACAGGGTAATTCACCCCTCCACTTT. Translated, it gives CASSVEGQGNSPLHF.

In its sample, this clone was seen a few times. The chain combines TRBV28 with TRBJ1-1; 7 positions agree with TRBD1. Germline CDR1 MDHEN, CDR2 SYDVKM. The J segment lost 5 bases and the V segment lost 3 bases, leaving 6 bases of the junction unmatched. The CDR3 sequence is 14 residues long. The DNA for the CDR3 is TGTGCCAGCAGTTTGCTGACAGGGACGACTGAAGCTTTCTTT. This sequence encodes CASSLLTGTTEAFF.

The V call is TRBV5-1, the J call TRBJ1-1; possibly TRBD1 for D (5 bases). Trimming left V 0 bases short and J 1 base short, with 10 bases between. Germline CDR1 SGHRS, CDR2 YFSETQ. This CDR3 spans 15 amino acids. The CDR3 reads CASSLAPGGNTEAFF. As DNA, the CDR3 is TGCGCCAGCAGCTTGGCCCCGGGGGGGAACACTGAAGCTTTCTTT.

V is TRBV9 and J is TRBJ2-2; 8 nucleotides line up with TRBD2. Germline V gene data show CDR1 as SGDLS and CDR2 as YYNGEE. This CDR3 is 17 amino acids long. The junction had 7 bases not matched to a gene; V was cut back by 0 bases and J by 3 bases. The CDR3 region has the DNA TGTGCCAGCAGCGTAGCTCCTAGCGGGTATGACACCGGGGAGCTGTTTTTT. It specifies CASSVAPSGYDTGELFF.

The chain employs TRBV7-3 and TRBJ2-7; D uncertain. Per the germline V gene, CDR1 is SGHTA and CDR2 is FQGTGA. CDR3 length: 11 residues. V shed 3 bases and J shed 5 bases, with 5 bases lying between them. The CDR3 reads CASSFGHEQYF. The CDR3, as DNA: TGTGCCAGCAGCTTCGGTCACGAGCAGTACTTC.

This rearrangement joins TRBV10-3 to TRBJ2-7; possible D gene TRBD1, 7 bases. Trimming left V 3 bases short and J 0 bases short, with 9 bases between. Germline loops: CDR1 ENHRY, CDR2 SYGVKD. CDR3 size: 14 residues. As DNA, the CDR3 is TGTGCCATCAGTGACAGGGGGGCCTCCTACGAGCAGTACTTC. This codes for CAISDRGASYEQYF.

The chain has TRBV6-5 and TRBJ1-1; 9 nucleotides line up with TRBD1. The CDR3 is made up of 15 amino acids. With 2 bases clipped from V and 0 bases from J, the junction kept 1 base outside the gene matches. Germline V CDR1 and CDR2: MNHEY, SVGAGI. The CDR3 loop reads CASSYGDRVNTEAFF. The CDR3 DNA is TGTGCCAGCAGTTACGGGGACAGGGTGAACACTGAAGCTTTCTTT.

The chain couples TRBV10-3 to TRBJ2-5; weak D call: TRBD2 (5 bases). Germline V gene sequence: CDR1 ENHRY, CDR2 SYGVKD. This CDR3 contains 13 residues. Trimming left V 4 bases short and J 3 bases short, with 9 bases between. The DNA for the CDR3 is TGTGCCATCAGTGGGCCCGGGGAAGAGACCCAGTACTTC. Its translation is CAISGPGEETQYF.

The genes are TRBV11-2 and TRBJ1-2; D is ambiguous. The CDR3 has 13 residues. Germline V gives CDR1 SGHAT, CDR2 FQNNGV. Between the trimmed V and J ends, which lost 5 bases and 2 bases, there was a span of 9 bases. Written as DNA, the CDR3 is TGTGCCAGCAGCCAACTAGGGAACTATGGCTACACCTTC. It is translated as CASSQLGNYGYTF.

CDR3 residues: CASSLGRQGYYEQYF. CDR3 sequence (DNA): TGTGCCAGCAGCTTGGGTAGACAGGGGTACTACGAGCAGTACTTC. V gene TRBV5-5 combines with J gene TRBJ2-7; 8 bases align to TRBD1. This CDR3 has 15 residues. J gave up 3 bases and V 0 bases, and 5 bases lay outside the gene matches. The germline gives CDR1 SGHKS, CDR2 YYEKEE (reference sequence).

In its sample, this clone was seen once. V gene TRBV9 combines with J gene TRBJ1-4; D is uncertain. Germline CDR1 reads SGDLS; CDR2 reads YYNGEE. The CDR3 is made up of 14 amino acids. Trimming cost V 4 bases and J 3 bases, with 10 bases left between them. DNA of the CDR3: TGTGCCAGCAGCCCGAGTCCCGCTAATGAAAAACTGTTTTTT. It codes for CASSPSPANEKLFF.

The chain recombines TRBV19 with TRBJ1-6; D is ambiguous. The germline gives CDR1 LNHDA, CDR2 SQIVND (reference sequence). The CDR3 length is 14 residues. V shed 5 bases and J shed 6 bases, with 11 bases lying between them. CDR3 DNA: TGTGCCAGTAGTCAACAGCCGTCTAATTCACCCCTCCACTTT. Amino acid sequence: CASSQQPSNSPLHF.

The rearrangement links TRBV27 to TRBJ2-5; a possible D gene is TRBD1 (6 bases). The CDR3 runs 12 residues. Trimming removed 6 bases at V and 7 bases at J, with 12 bases between. Germline CDR1 and CDR2: MNHEY and SMNVEV (reference sequence). The CDR3 reads CASRTGLGTQYF. CDR3 in DNA: TGTGCCAGCAGAACAGGGCTGGGGACCCAGTACTTC.

J is TRBJ1-1 and V is TRBV3-1 (or the pseudogene TRBV3-2), with no clear D. There are 14 residues in the CDR3. Looked up from germline, CDR1 is LGHDT and CDR2 is YNNKEL (reference sequence). With 4 bases removed from V and 10 bases from J, the gap between germline ends came to 19 bases. The CDR3 DNA sequence: TGTGCCAGCAGCCCGAGGTTGTCGGTGGTAGGAGCTTTCTTT. It codes for CASSPRLSVVGAFF.